This T cell receptor beta chain was sequenced in a study of shared T cell receptors in the human thymus. Germline V lookup: CDR1 SGDLS, CDR2 YYNGEE. V was clipped by 0 bases and J by 5 bases; unmatched bases: 12. The CDR3 has 18 amino acids. The method was immunoSEQ multiplex PCR; TCRdb's version includes in-frame clones alone and lacks a portion of them. The sample records hundreds of thousands of clones, around 87% being singletons. This same sample was also part of a study on human thymus T cells. From that paper: Obtained as resections during corrective heart surgery, the thymus tissue was then studied. Highly overlapping thymic repertoires in unrelated individuals were reported by related research.

The receptor's source is a boy under three years old with a congenital heart defect. Material: thymocytes. This chain links TRBV9 with TRBJ2-1, with 9 bases identical to TRBD1. This chain's CDR3 is CASSVDVTRTGADNEQFF. In nucleotides, the CDR3 is TGTGCCAGCAGCGTAGATGTCACGAGGACAGGGGCGGACAATGAGCAGTTCTTC.